These 15 T cell receptor beta chains share one sample of origin, sequenced in a study of beta chain features in type 1 diabetes. Study results and caveats: Among all four CD4+ subsets, Type 1 diabetes patients had TCRB CDR3s that were moderately but significantly shorter.

What these receptors recognize is not known. Expressed TCRB transcripts were sequenced because the entire RNA isolate underwent reverse transcription. The table came from immunoSEQ multiplex PCR; TCRdb's copy has only in-frame clones and leaves some out. The sample consists of some 250,000 clones, around 9.9% of them appearing once. Material: naive CD4+ T cells from blood. These receptors originate from a man aged 25 to 45 with type 1 diabetes.

This clone was observed a few times. The V call is TRBV5-1, the J call TRBJ2-7, with TRBD2 as a possible D gene (5 bases). The CDR3 runs to 16 residues. Germline V gene lookup returns CDR1 SGHRS and CDR2 YFSETQ. V lost 0 bases to trimming and J lost 2 bases, with 15 bases between them. The CDR3, as DNA: TGCGCCAGCAGCTTGGCCCCGGGGTTTGACGCCTACGAGCAGTACTTC. As protein: CASSLAPGFDAYEQYF.

The sample holds one count of this clone. This rearrangement joins TRBV2 to TRBJ2-5; 12 bases match TRBD2. V lost 6 bases, J lost 7 bases, and 9 bases stayed unmatched. The CDR3 consists of 15 residues. CDR1 SNHLY and CDR2 FYNNEI come from the germline V gene. CDR3 nucleotide sequence: TGTGCCAGCAGGGCGACTAGCGGGGGCCTCGGGACCCAGTACTTC. Protein sequence: CASRATSGGLGTQYF.

This chain uses TRBV30 with TRBJ2-7, with 7 bases identical to TRBD1. CDR3 length equals 14 residues. Germline V gene data show CDR1 as GTSNPN and CDR2 as SVGIG (reference sequence). J was trimmed by 1 base and V by 1 base; bases with no gene match: 4. This CDR3 is CAWSAHRGSYEQYF. DNA of the CDR3: TGTGCCTGGAGTGCGCACAGGGGATCCTACGAGCAGTACTTC.

V usage is TRBV9 and J usage is TRBJ2-2, with D unclear. Per the germline V gene, CDR1 is SGDLS and CDR2 is YYNGEE. Between the trimmed V and J ends, which lost 0 bases and 0 bases, there was a span of 9 bases. CDR3 length: 16 residues. The chain's CDR3 is CASSVGGFSNTGELFF. The CDR3 coding sequence is TGTGCCAGCAGCGTAGGTGGCTTTTCGAACACCGGGGAGCTGTTTTTT.

This clone was counted a few times. This sequence joins TRBV11-2 and TRBJ2-2, with D tentatively TRBD2 (6 bases). Trimming pared 5 bases from V and 7 bases from J, leaving 20 bases between. Germline CDR1 and CDR2: SGHAT and FQNNGV. The CDR3 extends over 16 amino acids. The CDR3 DNA reads TGTGCCAGCAGCCTAAGCTTATCTGCGGGGATCGGGGAGCTGTTTTTT. Its protein product is CASSLSLSAGIGELFF.

This clone was recorded a few times. V is TRBV20-1 and J is TRBJ1-2; D call uncertain. Germline V gives CDR1 DFQATT, CDR2 SNEGSKA (reference sequence). Trimming shortened V by 3 bases and J by 6 bases, and 8 bases separated the two germline ends. This CDR3 is built from 11 residues. The CDR3 loop reads CSASPGNGYTF. CDR3 bases: TGCAGTGCTAGCCCAGGAAATGGCTACACCTTC.

Details on this clone: One junction end does not reproduce the germline sequence, and a read error may be involved. The V call is TRBV7-6, the J call TRBJ2-2; TRBD1 matches at 7 bases. CDR3 length equals 15 residues. Germline V lookup: CDR1 SGHVS, CDR2 FNYEAQ. DNA for the CDR3: TGTGCCAGCAGATTAGGGACAGCGAACACCGGGGAGCTGTTTTTT. This translates into CASRLGTANTGELFF.

The chain is built from TRBV29-1 and TRBJ2-3, with 8 bases lining up with TRBD1. The CDR3 is 14 amino acids. The V gene's germline CDR1 is SQVTM and CDR2 ANQGSEA. V shed 7 bases, J shed 5 bases, and the junction held 11 bases outside the gene matches. This CDR3 is CSAHPDREIDTQYF. CDR3 DNA sequence: TGCAGCGCCCATCCGGACAGGGAGATAGATACGCAGTATTTT.

The CDR3 nucleotides read TGCGCCAGCAGCCCCACAAAACAAGGGACATTCGCTTCACCCCTCCACTTT. Its protein is CASSPTKQGTFASPLHF. The gene calls are TRBV5-1 and TRBJ1-6; a possible D gene is TRBD1 (6 bases). The CDR3 has 17 residues. Germline lookup yields CDR1 SGHRS and CDR2 YFSETQ. With 4 bases removed from V and 9 bases from J, the gap between germline ends came to 23 bases.

A single count supports this clone. The genes are TRBV29-1 and TRBJ1-4; 7 bases align to TRBD1. Germline CDR1 is SQVTM and CDR2 is ANQGSEA. The CDR3 extends over 12 amino acids. V was pared by 8 bases and J by 6 bases, with 6 bases of the junction left unmatched. The CDR3 nucleotides are TGCAGCATCAGACAGGGAGATGAAAAACTGTTTTTT. Translation: CSIRQGDEKLFF.

This chain joins TRBV7-2 and TRBJ2-3; D is ambiguous. The CDR3 totals 15 residues. Trimming removed 5 bases at V and 1 base at J, with 13 bases between. Germline V gene sequence: CDR1 SGHTA, CDR2 FQGNSA. The CDR3 loop is CASSRNTPGTDTQYF. For the CDR3, the DNA is TGTGCCAGCAGCCGAAACACCCCCGGCACAGATACGCAGTATTTT.

V usage is TRBV7-9 and J usage is TRBJ2-7; 11 nucleotides agree with TRBD1. The CDR3 covers 14 residues. The junction had 3 bases not matched to a gene; V was cut back by 5 bases and J by 3 bases. The germline V gene encodes CDR1 SEHNR and CDR2 FQNEAQ (reference sequence). The DNA of the CDR3 is TGTGCCAGCAGCCCGGGACAGGGGGTCTACGAGCAGTACTTC. Translated: CASSPGQGVYEQYF.

The J gene is TRBJ1-1, the V gene TRBV30; D gene ambiguous. Trimming left V 0 bases short and J 0 bases short, with 11 bases between. The CDR3 is 15 residues long. Germline CDR1 reads GTSNPN; CDR2 reads SVGIG (reference sequence). The CDR3, as DNA: TGTGCCTGGAGTGTTCTGTCCGGGGTGAACACTGAAGCTTTCTTT. Amino acids: CAWSVLSGVNTEAFF.

This clone was seen a handful of times. The CDR3: CASSSTGFPYGYTF. CDR3 coding DNA: TGTGCCAGCAGTTCTACAGGGTTCCCCTATGGCTACACCTTC. The chain employs TRBV6-6 and TRBJ1-2; a weak D match, TRBD1 (6 bases). V lost 4 bases, J lost 4 bases, and 13 bases lay in between. Germline V gene lookup returns CDR1 MNHNY and CDR2 SVGAGI (reference sequence). This CDR3 is built from 14 residues.

The rearrangement joins TRBV5-1 to TRBJ2-5; 7 nucleotides match TRBD2. V gave up 4 bases and J gave up 3 bases; unmatched junction bases: 9. In germline, CDR1 is SGHRS, CDR2 YFSETQ. This CDR3 region has 15 residues. This CDR3 is CASSVTGTTKETQYF. As DNA, the CDR3 is TGCGCCAGCAGCGTGACCGGGACTACCAAAGAGACCCAGTACTTC.